This is a list of T cell receptor beta chains from one sample in a study of T-cell memory formation after mild COVID-19. TCRdb re-derived calls from the 5' RACE reads in MiXCR, one entry per CDR3 protein. The table lists a few hundred thousand distinct CDR3 sequences, about 15% of them singletons, with about 22% in the top ten. Sequencing used PBMCs or a T cell subset sorted from them (not recorded which). The receptors were sampled from a young man who had mild COVID-19 (a few samples of this study predate the infection). Cell type and time point are not known. The CDR3 runs from the conserved cysteine through the conserved F or W. The order of the fields is D gene, V gene, clone size, J gene, CDR3 DNA, CDR3 protein. The D gene is left open where the match is weak. Clone size appears in some rows only: once, few, many, or a class for an expanded clone.

>TRBD1|TRBV27|.|TRBJ1-3
TGTGCCAGCAGTTTATCCTGGGTCCGGACAGGCGATCTCTCTGGAAACACCATATATTTT
CASSLSWVRTGDLSGNTIYF
>TRBD1|TRBV12-3/TRBV12-4|.|TRBJ1-2
TGTGCCAGCAGCTTACACAGGGGTGGCTACACCTTC
CASSLHRGGYTF
>.|TRBV30|few|TRBJ2-7
TGTGCCTGGAGTGTTGGCTTGAGTCTAGCCTTCTACGAGCAGTACTTC
CAWSVGLSLAFYEQYF
>TRBD2|TRBV7-2|.|TRBJ2-5
TGTGCCAGCAGCTTAGACCTAGCGGGGGGCCGTGAGACCCAGTACTTC
CASSLDLAGGRETQYF
>.|TRBV29-1|.|TRBJ2-4
TGCAGCGTTTGCCGGACCGTCGTGAACATTCAGTACTTC
CSVCRTVVNIQYF
>.|TRBV20-1|.|TRBJ1-2
TGCAGTGCTACATGGACCGGGGGGAATGGCTACACCTTC
CSATWTGGNGYTF
>.|TRBV7-2|many|TRBJ1-5
TGTGCCAGCAGCACACAGGGAGTAAGCAATCAGCCCCAGCATTTT
CASSTQGVSNQPQHF
>TRBD1|TRBV7-2|.|TRBJ2-1
TGTGCCAGCAGCTTCGCGACAGGGACCTACAATGAGCAGTTCTTC
CASSFATGTYNEQFF
>TRBD1|TRBV11-2|.|TRBJ1-2
TGTGCCAGCAGCCGATTGGGACAGAACTATGGCTACACCTTC
CASSRLGQNYGYTF
>TRBD1|TRBV7-2|few|TRBJ1-5
TGTGCCAGCAGTTCTAGGGGGCGGGAGCCCCAGCATTTT
CASSSRGREPQHF
>.|TRBV12-3/TRBV12-4|.|TRBJ1-1
TGTGCCAGCAGTTTACACCAGGGAAGCACTGAAGCTTTCTTT
CASSLHQGSTEAFF
>TRBD1|TRBV5-1|.|TRBJ2-4
TGCGCCAGCAACCTTGGACAGGGGGAGAAAAACATTCAGTACTTC
CASNLGQGEKNIQYF
>.|TRBV7-2|.|TRBJ2-1
TGTGCCAGCACCCCTGTAATAGCTCGTTACAATGAGCAGTTCTTC
CASTPVIARYNEQFF
>.|TRBV7-2|.|TRBJ1-2
TGTGCCAGCCGGCGGAGCTATGGCTACACCTTC
CASRRSYGYTF
>.|TRBV7-9|few|TRBJ1-3
TGTGCCAGCAGCTTAGCGTCAGGGACGAGGAGGAACACCATATATTTT
CASSLASGTRRNTIYF
>.|TRBV4-1|few|TRBJ2-7
TGCGCCAGCAGCCAAGATAGCGGCCCAGCCTACGAGCAGTACTTC
CASSQDSGPAYEQYF
>.|TRBV6-6|.|TRBJ2-2
TGTGCCATCGGGGACGGGGAGCTGTTTTTT
CAIGDGELFF
>.|TRBV19|.|TRBJ1-2
TGTGCCAGTACGAACTTTAACTATGGCTACACCTTC
CASTNFNYGYTF
>.|TRBV12-3/TRBV12-4|few|TRBJ1-1
TGTGCCAGCAGTATAAACGGAGGTTTCAGGGAAGCTTTCTTT
CASSINGGFREAFF
>.|TRBV14|.|TRBJ2-2
TGTGCCAGCAGCCAATCCAAGAACACCGGGGAGCTGTTTTTT
CASSQSKNTGELFF
>TRBD1|TRBV6-2/TRBV6-3|few|TRBJ2-5
TGTGCCAGCAGCCGCCCTAGAGGGGACAGAGAGACCCAGTACTTC
CASSRPRGDRETQYF
>TRBD2|TRBV7-9|few|TRBJ2-3
TGTGCCAGCAGCTTACTAGCGGGGCTATCAGATACGCAGTATTTT
CASSLLAGLSDTQYF
>.|TRBV3-1|.|TRBJ1-1
TGTGCCAGCAGCCCAAGTGAGGGCCAGAGGGACACTGAAGCTTTCTTT
CASSPSEGQRDTEAFF
>.|TRBV4-1|.|TRBJ1-2
TGCGCCAGCAGCCAAGTAGTGCTACCAGCTAACTATGGCTACACCTTC
CASSQVVLPANYGYTF
>TRBD1|TRBV29-1|few|TRBJ2-1
TGCAGCGTCATAGACAGGGTCTCCTACAATGAGCAGTTCTTC
CSVIDRVSYNEQFF
>TRBD1|TRBV5-6|.|TRBJ2-1
TGTGCCAGCAGGTCCGGGACAGGGGGCGATGAGCAGTTCTTC
CASRSGTGGDEQFF
>TRBD1|TRBV27|many|TRBJ1-2
TGTGCCAGCAGTCACCGACAGGGTGCTAACTATGGCTACACCTTC
CASSHRQGANYGYTF
>.|TRBV6-2/TRBV6-3|.|TRBJ1-3
TGTGCCAGCAGTTACCAACAGAGCGGAAACACCATATATTTT
CASSYQQSGNTIYF
>TRBD2|TRBV9|few|TRBJ2-3
TGTGCCAGCAGCGTTGGCAGCGGGAGGCAATCAGATACGCAGTATTTT
CASSVGSGRQSDTQYF
>TRBD1|TRBV29-1|.|TRBJ2-7
TGCAGCGTTGACCGCGCAGGGCCAGGGGGCGAGCAGTACTTC
CSVDRAGPGGEQYF
>.|TRBV27|once|TRBJ1-1
TGTGACAGCAGTTTACAGGCCGGCACTGAAGCTTTCTTT
CDSSLQAGTEAFF
>.|TRBV6-5|few|TRBJ2-3
TGTGCCAGCAGTCCTGACACGCATACGCAGTATTTT
CASSPDTHTQYF
>TRBD1|TRBV7-9|few|TRBJ1-1
TGTGCCAGCAGCTTATATTCCCTGAGATGGGACAGCCCCGTCCCCAACAGCCTGAACACTGAAGCTTTCTTT
CASSLYSLRWDSPVPNSLNTEAFF
>.|TRBV7-2|.|TRBJ1-6
TGTGCCAGCAGCTCCATGGGGTATAATTCACCCCTCCACTTT
CASSSMGYNSPLHF
>.|TRBV15|many|TRBJ1-4
TGTGCCACCAGCAGAGGACAGGTCGGAAATGAAAAACTGTTTTTT
CATSRGQVGNEKLFF
>.|TRBV10-3|many|TRBJ2-1
TGTGCCATCAGTGATACATTAATCAATGAGCAGTTCTTC
CAISDTLINEQFF
>TRBD1|TRBV7-2|many|TRBJ1-6
TGTGCCAGCAGCGAGACCGGGACAGTTTCACCCCTCCACTTT
CASSETGTVSPLHF
>.|TRBV6-2/TRBV6-3|.|TRBJ2-7
TGTGCCAGCAGTTACTCGGCGGGCTACGAGCAGTACTTC
CASSYSAGYEQYF
>TRBD1|TRBV7-6|.|TRBJ1-1
TGTGCCAGCACCTTTCCCACAGGGGGGTTCACTGAAGCTTTCTTT
CASTFPTGGFTEAFF
>TRBD1|TRBV7-9|few|TRBJ2-1
TGTGCCAGCAGCACCACCCTCAATACAGGGGGCGTTTTCGATGAGCAGTTCTTC
CASSTTLNTGGVFDEQFF
>.|TRBV6-5|.|TRBJ2-5
TGTGCCAGCAGTTACGGAGCGGAGTACCACAATCAAGAGACCCAGTACTTC
CASSYGAEYHNQETQYF
>TRBD1|TRBV20-1|.|TRBJ1-1
TGCAGTGCTAGAGAGCCGGGACAGGTTGAAGCTTTCTTT
CSAREPGQVEAFF
>.|TRBV5-1|.|TRBJ1-6
TGCGCCAGCAGCCAGGGGTGGGATAATTCACCCCTCCACTTT
CASSQGWDNSPLHF
>TRBD2|TRBV19|many|TRBJ2-2
TGTGCCAGTAAGAGCGGTAGCGGGGGCCCCAACACCGGGGAGCTGTTTTTT
CASKSGSGGPNTGELFF
>.|TRBV6-5|few|TRBJ2-6
TGTGCCAGCATGGCAGGGGCCCTTAAAAGTTCTGGGGCCAACGTCCTGACTTTC
CASMAGALKSSGANVLTF
>TRBD1|TRBV7-9|.|TRBJ1-2
TGTGCCAGCAGCGCGACCGGGACAGGGGCTAACTATGGCTACACCTTC
CASSATGTGANYGYTF
>TRBD1|TRBV30|many|TRBJ1-2
TGTGCCTGGAGGACCCCAGGGGGTTTCTATGGCTACACCTTC
CAWRTPGGFYGYTF
>TRBD1|TRBV11-2|few|TRBJ1-3
TGTGCCAGCAGCGTCCGGGACAGCCTCTCTGGAAACACCATATATTTT
CASSVRDSLSGNTIYF
>.|TRBV24-1|few|TRBJ2-3
TGTGCCACCAGTGATTTGCCTCCCGGAGATACGCAGTATTTT
CATSDLPPGDTQYF
>.|TRBV29-1|.|TRBJ2-3
TGCAGCGTGGGGACTCTAATAAGCACAGATACGCAGTATTTT
CSVGTLISTDTQYF
>TRBD2|TRBV5-1|.|TRBJ2-3
TGCGCCAGCAGCTCCACCGGGGGGGCCACAGATACGCAGTATTTT
CASSSTGGATDTQYF
>.|TRBV27|.|TRBJ2-7
TGTGCCAGCAGTTTATCGGGACTGCTGCCCTACGAGCAGTACTTC
CASSLSGLLPYEQYF
>.|TRBV10-1|few|TRBJ2-1
TGCGCCAGCAGTGAGGGGAATGAGCAGTTCTTC
CASSEGNEQFF
>.|TRBV20-1|few|TRBJ1-5
TGCAGTGCTAGAGACAACAATCAGCCCCAGCATTTT
CSARDNNQPQHF
>TRBD1|TRBV12-3/TRBV12-4|few|TRBJ1-6
TGTGCCAGCAGCGGGGGGACAGCGGCCGACTCCTATAATTCACCCCTCCACTTT
CASSGGTAADSYNSPLHF
>.|TRBV12-3/TRBV12-4|.|TRBJ2-7
TGTGCCAGCAGTCATGACAGGTTCCCCTACGAGCAGTACTTC
CASSHDRFPYEQYF
>.|TRBV7-8|.|TRBJ2-1
TGTGCCAGCAGCCCCATGCGGGGCCCTAACAATGAGCAGTTCTTC
CASSPMRGPNNEQFF
>.|TRBV18|.|TRBJ1-4
TGTGCCAGCTCACCACCGATGGGTGAGGAACTGTTTTTT
CASSPPMGEELFF
>.|TRBV20-1|few|TRBJ2-3
TGCAGTGCTAGAGGGGGGCCCACAGATACGCAGTATTTT
CSARGGPTDTQYF
>.|TRBV6-1|few|TRBJ1-1
TGTGCCAGCAGTGAAGGATGGGGTGACACTGAAGCTTTCTTT
CASSEGWGDTEAFF